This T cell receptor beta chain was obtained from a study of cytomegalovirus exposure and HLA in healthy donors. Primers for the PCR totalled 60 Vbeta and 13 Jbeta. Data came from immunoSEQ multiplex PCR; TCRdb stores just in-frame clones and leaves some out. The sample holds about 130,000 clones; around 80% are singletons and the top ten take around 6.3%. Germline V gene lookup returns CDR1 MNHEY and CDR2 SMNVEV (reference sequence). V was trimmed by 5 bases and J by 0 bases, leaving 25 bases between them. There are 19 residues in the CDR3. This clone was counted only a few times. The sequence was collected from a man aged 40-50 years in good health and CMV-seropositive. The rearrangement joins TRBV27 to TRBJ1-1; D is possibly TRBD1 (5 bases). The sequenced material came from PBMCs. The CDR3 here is CASSPRPRRDGRLNTEAFF. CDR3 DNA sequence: TGTGCCAGCAGTCCACGGCCCAGGCGGGACGGGAGATTGAACACTGAAGCTTTCTTT.